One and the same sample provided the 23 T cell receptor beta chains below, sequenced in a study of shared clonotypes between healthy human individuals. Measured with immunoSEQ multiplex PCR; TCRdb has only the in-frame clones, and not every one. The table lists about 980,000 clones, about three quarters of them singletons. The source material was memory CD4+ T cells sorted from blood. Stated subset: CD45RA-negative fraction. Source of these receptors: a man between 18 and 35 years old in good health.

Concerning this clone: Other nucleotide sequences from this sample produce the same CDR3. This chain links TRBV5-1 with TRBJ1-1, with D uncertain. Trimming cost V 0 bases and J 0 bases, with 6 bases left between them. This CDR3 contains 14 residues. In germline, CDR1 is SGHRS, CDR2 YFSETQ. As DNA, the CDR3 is TGCGCCAGCAGCTTGGATGGGCTGAACACTGAAGCTTTCTTT. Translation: CASSLDGLNTEAFF.

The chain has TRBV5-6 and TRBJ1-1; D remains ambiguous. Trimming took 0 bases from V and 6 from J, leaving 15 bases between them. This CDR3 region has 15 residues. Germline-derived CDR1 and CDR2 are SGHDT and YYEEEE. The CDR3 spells CASSLAKGSAAEAFF. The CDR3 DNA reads TGTGCCAGCAGCTTGGCCAAGGGCAGTGCGGCTGAAGCTTTCTTT.

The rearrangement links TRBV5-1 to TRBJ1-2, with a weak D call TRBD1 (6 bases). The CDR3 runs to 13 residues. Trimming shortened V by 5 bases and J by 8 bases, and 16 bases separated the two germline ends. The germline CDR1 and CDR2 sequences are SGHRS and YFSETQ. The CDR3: CASRSIGGAGYTF. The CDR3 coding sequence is TGCGCCAGCAGGTCGATTGGGGGCGCAGGCTACACCTTC.

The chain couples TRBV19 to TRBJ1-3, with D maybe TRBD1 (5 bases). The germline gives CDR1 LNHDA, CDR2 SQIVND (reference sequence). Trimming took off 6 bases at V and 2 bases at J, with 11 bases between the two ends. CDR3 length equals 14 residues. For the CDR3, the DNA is TGTGCCAGTAGCGCCGGGACGCCTGGAAACACCATATATTTT. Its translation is CASSAGTPGNTIYF. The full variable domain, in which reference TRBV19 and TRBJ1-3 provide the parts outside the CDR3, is DGGITQSPKYLFRKEGQNVTLSCEQNLNHDAMYWYRQDPGQGLRLIYYSQIVNDFQKGDIAEGYSVSREKKESFPLTVTSAQKNPTAFYLCASSAGTPGNTIYFGEGSWLTVV.

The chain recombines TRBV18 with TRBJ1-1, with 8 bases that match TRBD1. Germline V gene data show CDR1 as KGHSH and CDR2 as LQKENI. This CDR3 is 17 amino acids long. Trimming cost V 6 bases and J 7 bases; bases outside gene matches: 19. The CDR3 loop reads CASSFQGQGARVGEAFF. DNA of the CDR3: TGTGCCAGCTCTTTCCAGGGCCAGGGGGCGCGGGTTGGTGAAGCTTTCTTT.

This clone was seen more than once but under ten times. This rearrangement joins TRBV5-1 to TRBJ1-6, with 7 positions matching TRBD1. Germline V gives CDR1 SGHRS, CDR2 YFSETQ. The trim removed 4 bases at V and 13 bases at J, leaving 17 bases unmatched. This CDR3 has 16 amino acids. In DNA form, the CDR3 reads TGCGCCAGCAGCGGTGGGGACAGCGCGCTTGTTATTCCCCTCCACTTT. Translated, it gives CASSGGDSALVIPLHF.

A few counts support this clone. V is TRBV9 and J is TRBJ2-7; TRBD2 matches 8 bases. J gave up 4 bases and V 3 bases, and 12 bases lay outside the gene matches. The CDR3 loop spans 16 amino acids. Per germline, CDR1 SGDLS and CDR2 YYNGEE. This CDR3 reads CASSAAPAGGSYEQYF. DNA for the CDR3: TGTGCCAGCAGCGCAGCCCCCGCGGGAGGTTCGTACGAGCAGTACTTC.

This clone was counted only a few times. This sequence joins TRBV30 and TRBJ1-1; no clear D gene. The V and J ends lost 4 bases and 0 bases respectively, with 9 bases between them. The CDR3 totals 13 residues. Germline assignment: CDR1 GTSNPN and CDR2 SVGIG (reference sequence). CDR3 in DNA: TGTGCCTGGACCCGACAAATGAACACTGAAGCTTTCTTT. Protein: CAWTRQMNTEAFF.

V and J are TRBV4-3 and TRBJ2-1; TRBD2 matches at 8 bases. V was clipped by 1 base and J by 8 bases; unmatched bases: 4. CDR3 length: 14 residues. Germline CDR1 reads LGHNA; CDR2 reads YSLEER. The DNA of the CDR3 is TGCGCCAGCAGCCAAGGGACTAGCTTCGATGAGCAGTTCTTC. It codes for CASSQGTSFDEQFF.

CDR3 DNA sequence: TGTGCCAGCAGCTTAAGGTGGGACAGGAGGGTCGCAGGGGAGCTGTTTTTT. Translated, it gives CASSLRWDRRVAGELFF. The chain is built from TRBV7-2 and TRBJ2-2; 8 bases agree with TRBD1. The ends lost 2 bases at V and 8 bases at J; junction bases unmatched: 13. Germline V gives CDR1 SGHTA, CDR2 FQGNSA. CDR3 size: 17 residues.

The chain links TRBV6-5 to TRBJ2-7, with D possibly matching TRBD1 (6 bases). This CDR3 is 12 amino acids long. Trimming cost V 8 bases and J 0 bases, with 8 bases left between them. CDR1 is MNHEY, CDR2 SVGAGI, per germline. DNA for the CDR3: TGTGCCAGCCAGGACAGCTCCTACGAGCAGTACTTC. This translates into CASQDSSYEQYF.

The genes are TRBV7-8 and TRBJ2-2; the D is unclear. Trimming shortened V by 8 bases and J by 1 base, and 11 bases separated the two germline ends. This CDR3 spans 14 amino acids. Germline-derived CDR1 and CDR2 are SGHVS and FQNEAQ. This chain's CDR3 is CASELSGNTGELFF. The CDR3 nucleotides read TGTGCCAGCGAACTGTCAGGGAACACCGGGGAGCTGTTTTTT.

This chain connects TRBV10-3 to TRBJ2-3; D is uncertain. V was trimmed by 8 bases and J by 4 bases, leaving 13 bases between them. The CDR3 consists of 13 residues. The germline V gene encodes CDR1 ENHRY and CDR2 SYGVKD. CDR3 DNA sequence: TGTGCCATCGGAACTATTGGTCCAGATACGCAGTATTTT. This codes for CAIGTIGPDTQYF.

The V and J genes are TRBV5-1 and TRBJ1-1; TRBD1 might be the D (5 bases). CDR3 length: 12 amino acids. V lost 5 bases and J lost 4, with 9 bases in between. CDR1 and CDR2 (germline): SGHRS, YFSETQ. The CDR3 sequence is CASRSGTTEAFF. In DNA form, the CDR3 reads TGCGCCAGCAGGTCAGGGACCACTGAAGCTTTCTTT.

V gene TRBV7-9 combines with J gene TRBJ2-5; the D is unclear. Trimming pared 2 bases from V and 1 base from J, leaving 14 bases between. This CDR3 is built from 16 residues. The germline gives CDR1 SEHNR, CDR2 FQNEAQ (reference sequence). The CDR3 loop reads CASSLTSGRAQETQYF. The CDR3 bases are TGTGCCAGCAGCTTAACGTCCGGACGGGCCCAAGAGACCCAGTACTTC. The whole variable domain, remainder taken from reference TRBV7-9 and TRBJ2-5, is DTGVSQNPRHKITKRGQNVTFRCDPISEHNRLYWYRQTLGQGPEFLTYFQNEAQLEKSRLLSDRFSAERPKGSFSTLEIQRTEQGDSAMYLCASSLTSGRAQETQYFGPGTRLLVL.

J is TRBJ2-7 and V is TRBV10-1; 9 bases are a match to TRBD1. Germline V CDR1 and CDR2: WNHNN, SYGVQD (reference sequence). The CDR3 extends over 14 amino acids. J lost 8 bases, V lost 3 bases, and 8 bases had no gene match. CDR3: CASSDSGTGSKQYF. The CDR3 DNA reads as TGCGCCAGCAGTGACTCCGGGACAGGGTCCAAGCAGTACTTC.

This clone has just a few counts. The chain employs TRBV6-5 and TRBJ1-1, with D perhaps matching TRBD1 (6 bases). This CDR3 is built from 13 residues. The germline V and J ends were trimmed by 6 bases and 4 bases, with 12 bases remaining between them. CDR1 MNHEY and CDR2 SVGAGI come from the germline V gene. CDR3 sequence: CASRPTGCTEAFF. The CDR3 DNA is TGTGCCAGCAGACCGACAGGCTGCACTGAAGCTTTCTTT.

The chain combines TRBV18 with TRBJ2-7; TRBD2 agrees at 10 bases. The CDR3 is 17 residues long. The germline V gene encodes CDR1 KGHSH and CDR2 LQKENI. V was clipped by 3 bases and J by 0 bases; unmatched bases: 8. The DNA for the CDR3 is TGTGCCAGCTCACCGGTTTTAGCGGGAGGCGGCTCCTACGAGCAGTACTTC. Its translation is CASSPVLAGGGSYEQYF.

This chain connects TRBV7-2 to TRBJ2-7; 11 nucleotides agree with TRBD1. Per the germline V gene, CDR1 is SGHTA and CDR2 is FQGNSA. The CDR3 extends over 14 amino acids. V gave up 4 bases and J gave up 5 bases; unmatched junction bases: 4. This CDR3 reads CASSSWTGGDEQYF. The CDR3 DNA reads TGTGCCAGCAGCTCATGGACAGGGGGCGACGAGCAGTACTTC.

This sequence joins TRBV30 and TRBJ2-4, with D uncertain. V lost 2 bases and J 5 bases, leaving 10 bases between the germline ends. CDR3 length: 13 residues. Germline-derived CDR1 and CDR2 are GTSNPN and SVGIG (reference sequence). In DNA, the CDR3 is TGTGCCTGGAGTTTTAGTAGCCAAAACATTCAGTACTTC. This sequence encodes CAWSFSSQNIQYF.

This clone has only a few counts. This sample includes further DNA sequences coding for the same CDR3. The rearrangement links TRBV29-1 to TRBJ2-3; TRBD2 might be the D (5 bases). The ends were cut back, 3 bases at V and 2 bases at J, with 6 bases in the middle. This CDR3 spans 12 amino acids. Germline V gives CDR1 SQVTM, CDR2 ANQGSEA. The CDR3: CSVERDTDTQYF. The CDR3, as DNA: TGCAGCGTTGAGAGGGACACAGATACGCAGTATTTT.

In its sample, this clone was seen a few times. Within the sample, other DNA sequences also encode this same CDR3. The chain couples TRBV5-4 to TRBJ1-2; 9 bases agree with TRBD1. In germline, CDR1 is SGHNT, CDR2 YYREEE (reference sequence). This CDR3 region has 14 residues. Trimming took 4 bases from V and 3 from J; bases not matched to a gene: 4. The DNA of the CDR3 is TGTGCCAGCAGCCCGGACAGGGGCTACTATGGCTACACCTTC. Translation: CASSPDRGYYGYTF.

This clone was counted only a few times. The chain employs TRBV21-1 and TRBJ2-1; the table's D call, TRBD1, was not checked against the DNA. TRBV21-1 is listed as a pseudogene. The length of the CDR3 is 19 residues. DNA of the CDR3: TGTGCCAGCAGCAAATCGACCCAGAAACAGGGGGAAAGGGGCAATGAGCAGTTCTTC. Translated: CASSKSTQKQGERGNEQFF.